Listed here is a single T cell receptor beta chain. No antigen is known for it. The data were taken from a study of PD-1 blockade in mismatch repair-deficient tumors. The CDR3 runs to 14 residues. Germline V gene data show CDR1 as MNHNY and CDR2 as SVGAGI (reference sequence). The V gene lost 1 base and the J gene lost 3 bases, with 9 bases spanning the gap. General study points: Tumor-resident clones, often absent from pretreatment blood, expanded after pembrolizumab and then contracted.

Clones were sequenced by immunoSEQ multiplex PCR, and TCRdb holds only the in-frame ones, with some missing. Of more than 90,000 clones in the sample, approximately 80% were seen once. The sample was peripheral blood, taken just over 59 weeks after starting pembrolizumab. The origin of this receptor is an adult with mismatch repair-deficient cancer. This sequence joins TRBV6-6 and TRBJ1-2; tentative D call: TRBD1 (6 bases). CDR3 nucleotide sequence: TGTGCCAGCAGTTACTTACAGGGCTACTATGGCTACACCTTC. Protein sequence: CASSYLQGYYGYTF.